This T cell receptor (beta chain) derives from a study of cytomegalovirus exposure and HLA in healthy donors. Amplification used 60 Vbeta primers and 13 Jbeta primers. TCRdb's copy holds only in-frame clones and misses some; the assay was immunoSEQ multiplex PCR. The table records about 200,000 clones, 60% to 85% of them present only once. This clone was seen a handful of times. The antigen remains undetermined. The V and J ends lost 0 bases and 5 bases respectively, with 10 bases between them. Germline V lookup: CDR1 GTSNPN, CDR2 SVGIG (reference sequence). The CDR3 has 13 residues. Whole-study results and caveats: In a later analysis, compared with equally common non-associated chains, HLA-associated beta chains were more expanded. As was reported, the classifier diagnosed cytomegalovirus status with high specificity and sensitivity. Roughly uniform sequencing depth across donors was assumed, possibly incorrectly.

Source material: PBMCs. The chain uses TRBV30 and TRBJ2-5, with a possible D match to TRBD2 (7 bases). The receptor's source is a man aged 35-49 years in good health and CMV-seronegative. CDR3 protein: CAWSVGGRETQYF. The DNA for the CDR3 is TGTGCCTGGAGTGTGGGGGGGCGGGAGACCCAGTACTTC.